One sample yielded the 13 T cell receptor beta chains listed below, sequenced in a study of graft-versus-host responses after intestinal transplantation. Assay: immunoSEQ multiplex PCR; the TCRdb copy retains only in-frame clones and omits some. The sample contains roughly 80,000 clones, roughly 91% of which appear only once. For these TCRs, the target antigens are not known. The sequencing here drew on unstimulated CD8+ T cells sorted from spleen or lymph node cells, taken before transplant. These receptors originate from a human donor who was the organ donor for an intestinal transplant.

The CDR3 is CAWSVQGVRSYEQYF. CDR3 DNA sequence: TGTGCCTGGAGTGTACAAGGAGTTCGGTCCTACGAGCAGTACTTC. The chain links TRBV30 to TRBJ2-7; D gene unclear. Deletions cut 0 bases from V and 1 base from J, with 13 bases between. The CDR3 extends over 15 amino acids. Germline CDR1 is GTSNPN and CDR2 is SVGIG (reference sequence).

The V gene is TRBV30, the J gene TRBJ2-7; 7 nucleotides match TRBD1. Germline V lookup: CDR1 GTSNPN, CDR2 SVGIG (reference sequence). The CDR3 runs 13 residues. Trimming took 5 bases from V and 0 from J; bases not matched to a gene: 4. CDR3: CAWEGDSSYEQYF. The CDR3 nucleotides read TGTGCCTGGGAAGGGGACAGCTCCTACGAGCAGTACTTC.

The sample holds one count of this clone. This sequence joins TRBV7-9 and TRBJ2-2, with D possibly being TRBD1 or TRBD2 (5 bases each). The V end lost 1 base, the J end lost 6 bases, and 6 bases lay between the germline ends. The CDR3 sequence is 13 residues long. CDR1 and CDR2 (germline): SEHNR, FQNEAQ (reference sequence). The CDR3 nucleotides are TGTGCCAGCAGCTTAGGGGGGTCCGGGGAGCTGTTTTTT. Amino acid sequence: CASSLGGSGELFF.

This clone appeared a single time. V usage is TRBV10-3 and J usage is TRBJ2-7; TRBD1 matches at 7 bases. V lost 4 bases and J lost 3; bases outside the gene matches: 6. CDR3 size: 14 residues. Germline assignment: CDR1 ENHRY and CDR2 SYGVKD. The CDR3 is CAISAFRDSYEQYF. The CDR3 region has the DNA TGTGCCATCAGTGCCTTCCGGGACAGCTACGAGCAGTACTTC.

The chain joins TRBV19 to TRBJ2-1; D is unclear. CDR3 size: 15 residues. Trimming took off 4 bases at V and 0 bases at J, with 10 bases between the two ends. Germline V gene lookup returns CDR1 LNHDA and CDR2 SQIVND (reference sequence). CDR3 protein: CASSTQPYSYNEQFF. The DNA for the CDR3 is TGTGCCAGTAGTACGCAGCCCTACTCCTACAATGAGCAGTTCTTC.

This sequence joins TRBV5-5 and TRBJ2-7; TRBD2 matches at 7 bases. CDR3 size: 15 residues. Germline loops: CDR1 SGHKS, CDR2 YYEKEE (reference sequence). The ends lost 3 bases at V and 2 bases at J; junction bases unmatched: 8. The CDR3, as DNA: TGTGCCAGCAGCTGGGAGGGGATACCTACCTACGAGCAGTACTTC. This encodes CASSWEGIPTYEQYF. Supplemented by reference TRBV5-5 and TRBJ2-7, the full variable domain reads DAGVTQSPTHLIKTRGQQVTLRCSPISGHKSVSWYQQVLGQGPQFIFQYYEKEERGRGNFPDRFSARQFPNYSSELNVNALLLGDSALYLCASSWEGIPTYEQYFGPGTRLTVT.

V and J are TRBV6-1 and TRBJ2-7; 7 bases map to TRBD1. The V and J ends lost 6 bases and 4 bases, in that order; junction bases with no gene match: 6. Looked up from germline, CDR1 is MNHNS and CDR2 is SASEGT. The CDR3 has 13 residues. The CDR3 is CASSADRLYEQYF. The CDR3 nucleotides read TGTGCCAGCAGCGCGGACAGGTTATACGAGCAGTACTTC.

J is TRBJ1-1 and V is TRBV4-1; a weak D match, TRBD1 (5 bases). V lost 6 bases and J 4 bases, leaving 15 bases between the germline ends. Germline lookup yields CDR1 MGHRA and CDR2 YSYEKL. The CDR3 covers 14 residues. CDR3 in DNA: TGCGCCAGCAGGGTTCAGGGATCGGGCACTGAAGCTTTCTTT. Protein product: CASRVQGSGTEAFF.

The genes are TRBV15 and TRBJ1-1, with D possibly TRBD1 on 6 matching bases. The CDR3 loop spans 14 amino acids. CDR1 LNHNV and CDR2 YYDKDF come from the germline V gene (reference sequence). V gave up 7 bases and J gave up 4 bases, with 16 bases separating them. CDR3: CATTRRGVGTEAFF. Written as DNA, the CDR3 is TGTGCCACCACCCGGAGGGGGGTTGGCACTGAAGCTTTCTTT.

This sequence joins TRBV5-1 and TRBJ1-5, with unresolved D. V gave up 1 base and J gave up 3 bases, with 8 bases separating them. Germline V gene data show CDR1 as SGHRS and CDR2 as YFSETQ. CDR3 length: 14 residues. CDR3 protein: CASSLSPHNQPQHF. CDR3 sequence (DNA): TGCGCCAGCAGCTTGTCCCCCCACAATCAGCCCCAGCATTTT.

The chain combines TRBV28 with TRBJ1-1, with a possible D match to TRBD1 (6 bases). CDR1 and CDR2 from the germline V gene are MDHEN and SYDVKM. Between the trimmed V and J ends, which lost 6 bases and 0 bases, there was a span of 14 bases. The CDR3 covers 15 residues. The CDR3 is CASSLGTTLNTEAFF. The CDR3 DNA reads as TGTGCCAGCAGCCTGGGGACAACTCTGAACACTGAAGCTTTCTTT.

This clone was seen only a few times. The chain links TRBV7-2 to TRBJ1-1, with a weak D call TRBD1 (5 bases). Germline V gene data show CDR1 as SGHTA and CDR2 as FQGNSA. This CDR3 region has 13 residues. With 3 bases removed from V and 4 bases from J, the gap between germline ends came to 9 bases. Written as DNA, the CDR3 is TGTGCCAGCAGCTTGTGGGACTCCACTGAAGCTTTCTTT. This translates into CASSLWDSTEAFF.

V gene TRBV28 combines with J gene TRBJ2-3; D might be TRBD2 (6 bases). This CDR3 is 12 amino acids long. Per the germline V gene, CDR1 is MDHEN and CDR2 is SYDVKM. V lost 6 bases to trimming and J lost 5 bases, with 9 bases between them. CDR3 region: CASSLGGDTQYF. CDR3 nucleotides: TGTGCCAGCAGCCTCGGGGGAGATACGCAGTATTTT. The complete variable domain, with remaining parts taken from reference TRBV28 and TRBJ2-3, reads DVKVTQSSRYLVKRTGEKVFLECVQDMDHENMFWYRQDPGLGLRLIYFSYDVKMKEKGDIPEGYSVSREKKERFSLILESASTNQTSMYLCASSLGGDTQYFGPGTRLTVL.